This T cell receptor beta chain was observed in a study of T-cell memory formation after mild COVID-19. The overall study: TCR clusters were mostly confined to one donor each.

Germline V gene lookup returns CDR1 ENHRY and CDR2 SYGVKD. Trimming removed 5 bases from V and 6 bases from J; junction bases left unmatched: 7. This CDR3 spans 14 amino acids. TCRdb redid the calling of the 5' RACE reads with MiXCR, one entry per CDR3 protein. This repertoire shows some 120,000 distinct CDR3 sequences, less than 6.5% found once; its top ten account for 2.2%. Overall study findings and caveats: Clones which contracted sat mainly in CM and EM if CD4+, and in EMRA if CD8+. Among clones contracting day 15 to 85, CD4/CD8 was balanced, whereas later expanders leaned CD4+. Second-wave clones that peaked on day 37 lacked confirmed SARS-CoV-2 specificity.

This clonotype was seen a few times. Its antigen remains unknown. This clonotype was obtained from an adult woman who had mild COVID-19 (a few samples of this study predate the infection). Cell type and time point are not known. The chain recombines TRBV10-3 with TRBJ2-7; 10 nucleotides line up with TRBD1. Sequencing was done on a sample of PBMCs or a T cell subset sorted from them (not recorded which). CDR3 residues: CAISKGTGASEQYF. DNA of the CDR3: TGTGCCATCAGTAAGGGGACAGGGGCGTCCGAGCAGTACTTC.